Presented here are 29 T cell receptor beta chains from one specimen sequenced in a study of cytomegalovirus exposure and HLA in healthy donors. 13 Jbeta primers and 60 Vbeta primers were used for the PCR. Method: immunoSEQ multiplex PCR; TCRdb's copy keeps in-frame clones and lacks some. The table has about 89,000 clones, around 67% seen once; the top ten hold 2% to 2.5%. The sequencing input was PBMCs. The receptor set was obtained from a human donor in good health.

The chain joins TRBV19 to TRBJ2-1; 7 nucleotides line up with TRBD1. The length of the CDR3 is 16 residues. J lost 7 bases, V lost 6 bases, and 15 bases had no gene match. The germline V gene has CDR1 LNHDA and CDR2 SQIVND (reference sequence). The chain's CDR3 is CASSSRTVTGVNEQFF. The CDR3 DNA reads TGTGCCAGTAGCTCAAGAACTGTTACAGGGGTGAATGAGCAGTTCTTC.

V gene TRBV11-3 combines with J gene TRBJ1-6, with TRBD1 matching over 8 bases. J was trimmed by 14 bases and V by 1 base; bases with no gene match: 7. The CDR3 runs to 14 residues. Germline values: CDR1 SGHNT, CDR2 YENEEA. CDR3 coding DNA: TGTGCCAGCAGCTTAGGACTGGGACAGGCCGCCCTCCACTTT. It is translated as CASSLGLGQAALHF.

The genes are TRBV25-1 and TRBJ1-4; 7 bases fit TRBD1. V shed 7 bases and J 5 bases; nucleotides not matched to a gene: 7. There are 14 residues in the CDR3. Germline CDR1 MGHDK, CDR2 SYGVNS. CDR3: CASTTQGTNEKLFF. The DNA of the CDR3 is TGTGCCAGCACTACACAGGGGACGAATGAAAAACTGTTTTTT.

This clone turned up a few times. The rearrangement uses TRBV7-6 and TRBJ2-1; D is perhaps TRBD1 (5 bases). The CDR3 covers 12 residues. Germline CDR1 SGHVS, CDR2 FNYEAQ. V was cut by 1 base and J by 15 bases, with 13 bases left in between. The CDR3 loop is CASSLDRTFWFF. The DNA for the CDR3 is TGTGCCAGCAGCTTAGACAGGACCTTTTGGTTCTTC.

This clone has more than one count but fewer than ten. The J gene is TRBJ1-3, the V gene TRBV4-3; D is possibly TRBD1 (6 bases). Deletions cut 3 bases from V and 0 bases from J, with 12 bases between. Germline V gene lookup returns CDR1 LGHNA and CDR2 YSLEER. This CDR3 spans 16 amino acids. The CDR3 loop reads CASSHSTGNSGNTIYF. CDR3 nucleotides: TGCGCCAGCAGCCATAGTACAGGGAACTCTGGAAACACCATATATTTT.

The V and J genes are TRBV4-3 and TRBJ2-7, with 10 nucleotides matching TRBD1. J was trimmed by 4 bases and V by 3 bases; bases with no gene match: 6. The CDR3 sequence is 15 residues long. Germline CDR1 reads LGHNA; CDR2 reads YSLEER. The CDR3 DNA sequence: TGCGCCAGCAGCCAGGACTGGGACAGGGGTTACGAGCAGTACTTC. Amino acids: CASSQDWDRGYEQYF.

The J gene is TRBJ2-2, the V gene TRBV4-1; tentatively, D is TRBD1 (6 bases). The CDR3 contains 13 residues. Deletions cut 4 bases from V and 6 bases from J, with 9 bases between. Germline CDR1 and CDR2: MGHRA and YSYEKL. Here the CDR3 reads CASSPRTAGELFF. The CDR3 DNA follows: TGCGCCAGCAGCCCAAGGACAGCCGGGGAGCTGTTTTTT.

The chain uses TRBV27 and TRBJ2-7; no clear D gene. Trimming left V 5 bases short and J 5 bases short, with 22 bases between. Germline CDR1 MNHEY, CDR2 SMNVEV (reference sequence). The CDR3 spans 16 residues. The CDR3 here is CASSKTNGLTTHEQYF. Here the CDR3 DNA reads TGTGCCAGCAGTAAAACTAACGGCCTGACGACTCACGAGCAGTACTTC.

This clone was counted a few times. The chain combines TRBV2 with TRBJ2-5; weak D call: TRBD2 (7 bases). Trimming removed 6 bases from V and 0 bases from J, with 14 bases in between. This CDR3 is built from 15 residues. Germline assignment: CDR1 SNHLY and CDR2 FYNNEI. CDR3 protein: CASSGGRGNQETQYF. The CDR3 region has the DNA TGTGCCAGCAGCGGGGGGCGCGGCAACCAAGAGACCCAGTACTTC. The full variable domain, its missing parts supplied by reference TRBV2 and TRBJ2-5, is EPEVTQTPSHQVTQMGQEVILRCVPISNHLYFYWYRQILGQKVEFLVSFYNNEISEKSEIFDDQFSVERPDGSNFTLKIRSTKLEDSAMYFCASSGGRGNQETQYFGPGTRLLVL.

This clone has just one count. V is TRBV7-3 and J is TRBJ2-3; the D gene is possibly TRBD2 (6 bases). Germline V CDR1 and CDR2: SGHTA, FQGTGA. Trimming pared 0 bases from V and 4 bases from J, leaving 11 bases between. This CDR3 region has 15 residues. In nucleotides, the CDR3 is TGTGCCAGCAGCTTAACGGCGGGGTGGGCAGATACGCAGTATTTT. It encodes CASSLTAGWADTQYF.

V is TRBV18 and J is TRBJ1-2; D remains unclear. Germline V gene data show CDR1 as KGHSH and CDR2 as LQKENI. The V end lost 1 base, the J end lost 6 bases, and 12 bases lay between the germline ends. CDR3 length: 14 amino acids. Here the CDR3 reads CASSPLKSADGYTF. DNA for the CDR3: TGTGCCAGCTCACCACTAAAGAGTGCGGATGGCTACACCTTC. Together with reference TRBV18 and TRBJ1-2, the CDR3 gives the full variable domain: NAGVMQNPRHLVRRRGQEARLRCSPMKGHSHVYWYRQLPEEGLKFMVYLQKENIIDESGMPKERFSAEFPKEGPSILRIQQVVRGDSAAYFCASSPLKSADGYTFGSGTRLTVV.

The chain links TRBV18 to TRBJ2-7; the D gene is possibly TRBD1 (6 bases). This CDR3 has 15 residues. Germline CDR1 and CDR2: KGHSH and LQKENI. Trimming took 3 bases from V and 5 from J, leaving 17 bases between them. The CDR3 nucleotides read TGTGCCAGCTCACCTCCTTCCAGGGGTGGCGACGAGCAGTACTTC. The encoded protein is CASSPPSRGGDEQYF.

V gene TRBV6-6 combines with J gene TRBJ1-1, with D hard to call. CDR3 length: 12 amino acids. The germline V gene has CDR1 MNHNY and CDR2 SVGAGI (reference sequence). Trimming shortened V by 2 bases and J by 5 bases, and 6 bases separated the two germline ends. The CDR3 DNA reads TGTGCCAGCAGTTACGCGGATACTGAAGCTTTCTTT. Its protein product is CASSYADTEAFF.

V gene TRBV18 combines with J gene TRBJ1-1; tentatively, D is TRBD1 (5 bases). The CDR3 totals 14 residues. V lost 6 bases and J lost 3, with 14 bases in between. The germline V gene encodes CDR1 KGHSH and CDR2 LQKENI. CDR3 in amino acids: CASSSTDRYTEAFF. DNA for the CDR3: TGTGCCAGCTCCTCAACCGACAGATACACTGAAGCTTTCTTT. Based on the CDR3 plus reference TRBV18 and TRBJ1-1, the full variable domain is NAGVMQNPRHLVRRRGQEARLRCSPMKGHSHVYWYRQLPEEGLKFMVYLQKENIIDESGMPKERFSAEFPKEGPSILRIQQVVRGDSAAYFCASSSTDRYTEAFFGQGTRLTVV.

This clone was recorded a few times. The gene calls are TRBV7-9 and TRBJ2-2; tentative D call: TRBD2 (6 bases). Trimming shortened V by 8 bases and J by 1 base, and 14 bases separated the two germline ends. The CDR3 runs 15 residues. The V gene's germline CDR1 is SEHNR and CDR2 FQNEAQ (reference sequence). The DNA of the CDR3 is TGTGCCAGCTCGGTCGGGGGATTGAACACCGGGGAGCTGTTTTTT. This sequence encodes CASSVGGLNTGELFF.

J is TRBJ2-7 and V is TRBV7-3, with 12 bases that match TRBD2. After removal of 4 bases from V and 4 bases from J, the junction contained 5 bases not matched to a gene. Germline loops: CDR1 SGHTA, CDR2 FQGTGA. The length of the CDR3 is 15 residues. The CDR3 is CASSSSGGADYEQYF. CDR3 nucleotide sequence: TGTGCCAGCAGCTCTAGCGGGGGGGCCGATTACGAGCAGTACTTC.

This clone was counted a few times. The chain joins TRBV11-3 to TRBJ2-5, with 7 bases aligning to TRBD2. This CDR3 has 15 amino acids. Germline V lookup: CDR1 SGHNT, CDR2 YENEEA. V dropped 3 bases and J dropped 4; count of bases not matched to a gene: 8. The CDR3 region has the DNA TGTGCCAGCAGCTTGGGCGGGACTACGGGAGAGACCCAGTACTTC. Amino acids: CASSLGGTTGETQYF.

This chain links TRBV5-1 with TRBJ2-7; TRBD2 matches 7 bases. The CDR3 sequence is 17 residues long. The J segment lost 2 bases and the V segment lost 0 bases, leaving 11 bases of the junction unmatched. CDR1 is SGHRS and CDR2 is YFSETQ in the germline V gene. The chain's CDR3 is CASSLASPASGPYEQYF. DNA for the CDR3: TGCGCCAGCAGCTTGGCTTCTCCGGCTAGCGGACCCTACGAGCAGTACTTC.

The CDR3 DNA is TGTGCCAGCTCACCTAAATACAGGGTCGGGGCCAACGTCCTGACTTTC. Amino acids: CASSPKYRVGANVLTF. The chain links TRBV18 to TRBJ2-6; D perhaps matches TRBD1 (6 bases). The CDR3 is made up of 16 amino acids. Germline values: CDR1 KGHSH, CDR2 LQKENI. V lost 3 bases and J lost 4, with 13 bases in between.

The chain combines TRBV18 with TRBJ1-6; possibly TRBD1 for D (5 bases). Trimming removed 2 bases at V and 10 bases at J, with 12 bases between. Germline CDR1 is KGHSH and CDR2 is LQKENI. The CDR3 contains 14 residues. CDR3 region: CASSPGRVGSPLHF. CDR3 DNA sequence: TGTGCCAGCTCACCAGGCAGGGTTGGGTCACCCCTCCACTTT.

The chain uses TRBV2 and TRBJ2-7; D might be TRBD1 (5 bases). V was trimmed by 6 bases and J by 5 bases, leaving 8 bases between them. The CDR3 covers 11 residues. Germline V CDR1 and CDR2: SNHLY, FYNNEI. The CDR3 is CASRGVNEQYF. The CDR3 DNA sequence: TGTGCCAGCAGAGGGGTAAACGAGCAGTACTTC. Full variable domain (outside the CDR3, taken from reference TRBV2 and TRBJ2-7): EPEVTQTPSHQVTQMGQEVILRCVPISNHLYFYWYRQILGQKVEFLVSFYNNEISEKSEIFDDQFSVERPDGSNFTLKIRSTKLEDSAMYFCASRGVNEQYFGPGTRLTVT.

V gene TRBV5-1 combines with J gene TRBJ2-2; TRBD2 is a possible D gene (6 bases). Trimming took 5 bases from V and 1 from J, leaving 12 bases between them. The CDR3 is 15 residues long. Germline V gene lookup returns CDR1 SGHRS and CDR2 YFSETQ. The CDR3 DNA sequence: TGCGCCAGCAGGGGGGGAGAGGAGAACACCGGGGAGCTGTTTTTT. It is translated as CASRGGEENTGELFF.

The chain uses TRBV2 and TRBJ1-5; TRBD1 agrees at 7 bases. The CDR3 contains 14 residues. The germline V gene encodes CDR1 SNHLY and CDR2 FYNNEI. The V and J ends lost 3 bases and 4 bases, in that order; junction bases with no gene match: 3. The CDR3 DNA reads TGTGCCAGCAGTGACCGGACAGGAAATCAGCCCCAGCATTTT. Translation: CASSDRTGNQPQHF.

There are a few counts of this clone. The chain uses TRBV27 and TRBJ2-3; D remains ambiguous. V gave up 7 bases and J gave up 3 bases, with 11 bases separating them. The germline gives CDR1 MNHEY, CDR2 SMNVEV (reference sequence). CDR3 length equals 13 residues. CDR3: CASTFLKTDTQYF. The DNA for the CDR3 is TGTGCCAGCACTTTCTTAAAAACAGATACGCAGTATTTT.

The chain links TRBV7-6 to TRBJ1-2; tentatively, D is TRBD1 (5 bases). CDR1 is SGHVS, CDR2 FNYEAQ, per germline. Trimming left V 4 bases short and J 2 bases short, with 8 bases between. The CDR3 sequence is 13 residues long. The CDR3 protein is CASSYTGNYGYTF. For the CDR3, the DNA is TGTGCCAGCAGCTATACAGGAAACTATGGCTACACCTTC.

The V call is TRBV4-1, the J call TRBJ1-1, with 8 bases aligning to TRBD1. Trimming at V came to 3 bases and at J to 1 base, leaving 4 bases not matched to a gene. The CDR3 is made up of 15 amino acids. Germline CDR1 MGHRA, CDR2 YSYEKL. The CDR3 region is CASSHLGTGNTEAFF. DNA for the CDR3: TGCGCCAGCAGCCACTTGGGGACAGGGAACACTGAAGCTTTCTTT.

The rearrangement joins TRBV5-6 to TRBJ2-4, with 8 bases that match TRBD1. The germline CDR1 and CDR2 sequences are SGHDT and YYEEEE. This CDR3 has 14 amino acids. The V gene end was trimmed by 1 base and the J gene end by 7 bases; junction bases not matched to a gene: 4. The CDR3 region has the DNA TGTGCCAGCAGCTTGACAGGGGGAGAGAACATTCAGTACTTC. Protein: CASSLTGGENIQYF.

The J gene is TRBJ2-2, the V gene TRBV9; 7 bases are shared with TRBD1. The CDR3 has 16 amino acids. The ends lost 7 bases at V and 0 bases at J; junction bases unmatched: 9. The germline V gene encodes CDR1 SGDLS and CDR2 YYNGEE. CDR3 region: CASPQTGPPNTGELFF. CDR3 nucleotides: TGTGCCAGCCCCCAGACAGGGCCACCGAACACCGGGGAGCTGTTTTTT.

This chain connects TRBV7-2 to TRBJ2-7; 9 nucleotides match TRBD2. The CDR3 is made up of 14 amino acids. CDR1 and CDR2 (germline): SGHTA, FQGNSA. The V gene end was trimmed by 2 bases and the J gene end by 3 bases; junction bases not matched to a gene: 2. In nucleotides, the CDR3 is TGTGCCAGCAGCTTAATGCGGGGGGGCTACGAGCAGTACTTC. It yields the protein CASSLMRGGYEQYF.